Listed here is a single T cell receptor beta chain. The antigen is unknown. This specimen belongs to a study of T cells in pancreatic ductal adenocarcinoma. Only in-frame clones appear in the TCRdb table, and some are missing; sequencing was by immunoSEQ multiplex PCR. The sample has tens of thousands of clones, around nine tenths seen once. Study-wide results and limits: Tumor and blood clonality did not differ significantly, about 0.1 versus 0.065.

The CDR3 has 14 residues. Germline CDR1 reads LNHDA; CDR2 reads SQIVND (reference sequence). J lost 2 bases, V lost 6 bases, and 6 bases had no gene match. Selected pancreatic ductal adenocarcinoma patients had undergone surgery without neoadjuvant therapy. Specimen: PBMCs. The receptor was derived from a human donor with pancreatic ductal adenocarcinoma. The chain recombines TRBV19 with TRBJ2-7; 8 bases are shared with TRBD2. In nucleotides, the CDR3 is TGTGCCAGTAGCTCACTAGCGGTTACCTACGAGCAGTACTTC. Translated, it gives CASSSLAVTYEQYF.